This entry describes one T cell receptor beta chain. These data are taken from a study of monozygotic twins with cystic fibrosis. Some clones are missing from TCRdb's copy, which holds only in-frame ones; the method was immunoSEQ multiplex PCR. Of over 15,000 clones listed, over 95% are singletons. Germline CDR1 and CDR2: SNHLY and FYNNEI. The V and J ends lost 1 base and 11 bases respectively, with 15 bases between them. This CDR3 contains 15 residues. The sequence came from a girl aged 2 to 9 with cystic fibrosis. Sequencing input: blood. V and J are TRBV2 and TRBJ1-6, with D possibly matching TRBD1 (5 bases). The CDR3 sequence is CASSEGVVRGAPLHF. The CDR3 DNA reads TGTGCCAGCAGTGAAGGGGTGGTCCGGGGGGCACCCCTCCACTTT.